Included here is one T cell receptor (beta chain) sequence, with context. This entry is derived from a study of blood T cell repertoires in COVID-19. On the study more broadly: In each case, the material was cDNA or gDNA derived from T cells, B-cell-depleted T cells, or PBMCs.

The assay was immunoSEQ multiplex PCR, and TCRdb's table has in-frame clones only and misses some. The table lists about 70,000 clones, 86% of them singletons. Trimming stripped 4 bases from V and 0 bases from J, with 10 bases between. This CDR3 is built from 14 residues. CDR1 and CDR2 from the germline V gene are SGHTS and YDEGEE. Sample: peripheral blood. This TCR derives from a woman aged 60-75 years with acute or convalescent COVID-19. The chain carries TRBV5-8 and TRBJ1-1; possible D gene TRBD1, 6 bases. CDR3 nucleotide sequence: TGTGCCAGCAGCCCAGGGGCCATGAACACTGAAGCTTTCTTT. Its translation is CASSPGAMNTEAFF.